The 29 T cell receptor beta chains listed next were all sequenced from one sample in a study of T cell changes during pregnancy in multiple sclerosis. Assay: immunoSEQ multiplex PCR; the TCRdb copy retains only in-frame clones and omits some. The table has tens of thousands of clones, approximately 90% seen once. Source material: peripheral blood from another person, used as feeder cells. All receptors derive from a human donor whose cells served as feeder cells for cultures in a pregnancy study.

CDR3 DNA: TGTGCCAGTAGTATAATGTTCGGGGCTGGATATGGCTACACCTTC. Its protein product is CASSIMFGAGYGYTF. The rearrangement links TRBV19 to TRBJ1-2, with a tentative D call TRBD1 (5 bases). The germline gives CDR1 LNHDA, CDR2 SQIVND (reference sequence). V dropped 2 bases and J dropped 5 bases, with 15 bases sitting between them. The CDR3 is 15 amino acids.

The rearrangement links TRBV19 to TRBJ2-3; 13 bases map to TRBD2. The CDR3 length is 16 residues. Germline lookup yields CDR1 LNHDA and CDR2 SQIVND (reference sequence). J lost 5 bases, V lost 6 bases, and 8 bases had no gene match. CDR3 bases: TGTGCCAGTAGACCCGGGACTAGCGGGAAAGTAGATACGCAGTATTTT. Protein product: CASRPGTSGKVDTQYF. The full variable domain, rest sourced from reference TRBV19 and TRBJ2-3, is DGGITQSPKYLFRKEGQNVTLSCEQNLNHDAMYWYRQDPGQGLRLIYYSQIVNDFQKGDIAEGYSVSREKKESFPLTVTSAQKNPTAFYLCASRPGTSGKVDTQYFGPGTRLTVL.

The genes are TRBV10-3 and TRBJ1-1; D is possibly TRBD1 (5 bases). CDR3 length: 12 residues. Germline assignment: CDR1 ENHRY and CDR2 SYGVKD. V was shortened by 4 bases and J by 9 bases, with 12 bases between the two germline ends. The CDR3 here is CAISVRDLKAFF. The CDR3 DNA sequence: TGTGCCATCAGTGTTCGGGACCTGAAAGCTTTCTTT.

The gene calls are TRBV28 and TRBJ1-1; D perhaps matches TRBD1 (5 bases). The CDR3 sequence is 13 residues long. Germline V gene lookup returns CDR1 MDHEN and CDR2 SYDVKM. Trimming pared 6 bases from V and 8 bases from J, leaving 16 bases between. In DNA, the CDR3 is TGTGCCAGCAGCTCCCTAGGGGCCATGGAAGCTTTCTTT. It specifies CASSSLGAMEAFF. Based on the CDR3 plus reference TRBV28 and TRBJ1-1, the full variable domain is DVKVTQSSRYLVKRTGEKVFLECVQDMDHENMFWYRQDPGLGLRLIYFSYDVKMKEKGDIPEGYSVSREKKERFSLILESASTNQTSMYLCASSSLGAMEAFFGQGTRLTVV.

The CDR3 coding sequence is TGTGCCAGCAGTGAAGCGGGAGGGAACTACAATGAGCAGTTCTTC. Translating gives CASSEAGGNYNEQFF. The chain is built from TRBV6-1 and TRBJ2-1, with 7 nucleotides matching TRBD2. The CDR3 loop spans 15 amino acids. Germline V gene lookup returns CDR1 MNHNS and CDR2 SASEGT. V shed 0 bases and J 3 bases; nucleotides not matched to a gene: 2.

V usage is TRBV6-6 and J usage is TRBJ1-2; TRBD1 is a possible D gene (5 bases). Between the trimmed V and J ends, which lost 2 bases and 3 bases, there was a span of 7 bases. The CDR3 is made up of 13 amino acids. The germline V gene has CDR1 MNHNY and CDR2 SVGAGI (reference sequence). Here the CDR3 DNA reads TGTGCCAGCAGTTACGACAGAGACTATGGCTACACCTTC. As protein: CASSYDRDYGYTF.

The chain carries TRBV5-4 and TRBJ1-2; 7 bases match TRBD1. CDR1 is SGHNT and CDR2 is YYREEE in the germline V gene (reference sequence). This CDR3 has 17 residues. V gave up 3 bases and J gave up 1 base; unmatched junction bases: 12. Here the CDR3 reads CASSSGQFTWGNYGYTF. CDR3 nucleotides: TGTGCCAGCAGCTCGGGACAGTTCACCTGGGGTAACTATGGCTACACCTTC.

The chain links TRBV11-2 to TRBJ2-7; D is unclear. Germline V gives CDR1 SGHAT, CDR2 FQNNGV. The CDR3 covers 11 residues. Trimming took 2 bases from V and 3 from J, leaving 2 bases between them. CDR3 nucleotides: TGTGCCAGCAGCTTAATCTACGAGCAGTACTTC. Encoded protein: CASSLIYEQYF.

About this clone: At one end, the junction sequence differs from germline, possibly due to a read error. V gene TRBV2 combines with J gene TRBJ1-6, with 8 bases fitting TRBD1. The germline V gene encodes CDR1 SNHLY and CDR2 FYNNEI. The CDR3 extends over 15 amino acids. The CDR3 bases are TGTGCCAGCAGCGAAGACAGGGGAGGTAATTCACCCCTCCACTTT. As protein: CASSEDRGGNSPLHF.

This clone was seen only once. In DNA, the CDR3 is TGTGCCAGCCCGATGGGTTGGCCTCGGTGGGACACCGGGGAGCTGTTTTTT. It yields the protein CASPMGWPRWDTGELFF. This chain links TRBV6-4 with TRBJ2-2; no definite D call. The CDR3 covers 17 residues. V lost 8 bases to trimming and J lost 3 bases, with 22 bases between them. The V gene's germline CDR1 is MRHNA and CDR2 SNTAGT.

V usage is TRBV5-6 and J usage is TRBJ2-3, with 8 bases aligning to TRBD1. CDR3 length equals 16 residues. J lost 1 base, V lost 3 bases, and 7 bases had no gene match. From germline, CDR1 is SGHDT and CDR2 YYEEEE. CDR3 residues: CASSYLETGGTDTQYF. CDR3 in DNA: TGTGCCAGCAGCTATCTGGAGACAGGGGGCACAGATACGCAGTATTTT.

V usage is TRBV12-5 and J usage is TRBJ1-1; D is possibly TRBD1 (6 bases). Trimming took 4 bases from V and 1 from J, leaving 13 bases between them. The CDR3 is 15 residues long. Per the germline V gene, CDR1 is LGHNT and CDR2 is FRNRAP. DNA for the CDR3: TGTGCTAGTGGTTCCGGGCACAGGGAGAACACTGAAGCTTTCTTT. The encoded protein is CASGSGHRENTEAFF.

The chain uses TRBV5-4 and TRBJ2-3, with D uncertain. Looked up from germline, CDR1 is SGHNT and CDR2 is YYREEE (reference sequence). The V gene lost 4 bases and the J gene lost 2 bases, with 2 bases spanning the gap. This CDR3 has 11 residues. The CDR3 here is CASSTTDTQYF. CDR3 coding DNA: TGTGCCAGCAGCACCACAGATACGCAGTATTTT.

The V call is TRBV19, the J call TRBJ1-1; D gene uncertain. This CDR3 is built from 17 residues. Trimming cost V 6 bases and J 3 bases, with 23 bases left between them. Germline values: CDR1 LNHDA, CDR2 SQIVND (reference sequence). CDR3 in amino acids: CASRPWPPIPGYTEAFF. CDR3 nucleotide sequence: TGTGCCAGTAGACCTTGGCCCCCCATACCGGGGTACACTGAAGCTTTCTTT.

In this sample, this clone turned up once. The genes are TRBV4-3 and TRBJ2-7; D perhaps matches TRBD1 (5 bases). The germline V gene has CDR1 LGHNA and CDR2 YSLEER. V shed 1 base and J shed 2 bases, with 15 bases lying between them. The CDR3 length is 16 residues. CDR3 in amino acids: CASSQVHGAAAYEQYF. The CDR3 DNA reads TGCGCCAGCAGCCAAGTTCATGGGGCAGCCGCCTACGAGCAGTACTTC.

V usage is TRBV10-3 and J usage is TRBJ1-1; 7 nucleotides agree with TRBD1. In germline, CDR1 is ENHRY, CDR2 SYGVKD. The junction had 9 bases not matched to a gene; V was cut back by 8 bases and J by 6 bases. CDR3 length equals 13 residues. The CDR3 DNA sequence: TGTGCCATCGGAGGACAGGTAAATGCTGAAGCTTTCTTT. This codes for CAIGGQVNAEAFF.

V and J are TRBV7-6 and TRBJ2-7; D may be TRBD1 (5 bases). V lost 1 base and J lost 4, with 8 bases in between. The CDR3 spans 13 residues. Germline V gene lookup returns CDR1 SGHVS and CDR2 FNYEAQ. This CDR3 is CASSLGGRYEQYF. CDR3 nucleotides: TGTGCCAGCAGCTTAGGGGGCAGGTACGAGCAGTACTTC.

The J gene is TRBJ2-5, the V gene TRBV5-4; 11 bases match TRBD2. The V segment lost 0 bases and the J segment 5 bases; nucleotides outside the gene matches: 9. CDR1 is SGHNT, CDR2 YYREEE, per germline (reference sequence). The CDR3 contains 17 residues. The CDR3 reads CASSLVLLAGVKETQYF. CDR3 DNA: TGTGCCAGCAGCTTGGTCCTACTAGCGGGAGTTAAGGAGACCCAGTACTTC.

The chain couples TRBV27 to TRBJ1-1; a possible D gene is TRBD1 (5 bases). Germline CDR1 MNHEY, CDR2 SMNVEV (reference sequence). The CDR3 length is 17 residues. Trimming took 0 bases from V and 5 from J, leaving 19 bases between them. CDR3 DNA sequence: TGTGCCAGCAGTTTATCGATGAGGGGAGGGTTTTGGACTGAAGCTTTCTTT. Translated: CASSLSMRGGFWTEAFF.

The table lists this clone with a few counts. This sequence joins TRBV30 and TRBJ1-5; TRBD1 agrees at 7 bases. V lost 5 bases and J lost 4; bases outside the gene matches: 11. CDR3 length: 15 amino acids. Looked up from germline, CDR1 is GTSNPN and CDR2 is SVGIG (reference sequence). The CDR3 nucleotides are TGTGCCTGGGACTCAGGGGGAAGCCGAAATCAGCCCCAGCATTTT. This gives the protein CAWDSGGSRNQPQHF.

The chain links TRBV27 to TRBJ2-1; 13 nucleotides agree with TRBD2. The CDR3 totals 19 residues. Trimming cost V 5 bases and J 0 bases; bases outside gene matches: 10. Germline CDR1 reads MNHEY; CDR2 reads SMNVEV (reference sequence). The CDR3 here is CASSNLLAGGSFSYNEQFF. The DNA of the CDR3 is TGTGCCAGCAGTAACTTACTAGCGGGGGGGTCTTTCTCCTACAATGAGCAGTTCTTC.

This chain uses TRBV5-1 with TRBJ1-1; 7 bases are a match to TRBD1. V shed 2 bases, J shed 9 bases, and the junction held 4 bases outside the gene matches. Looked up from germline, CDR1 is SGHRS and CDR2 is YFSETQ. This CDR3 comprises 12 residues. The CDR3 coding sequence is TGCGCCAGCAGCTTTGTAGGGGGCCAAGCTTTCTTT. Translation: CASSFVGGQAFF.

V is TRBV9 and J is TRBJ2-6; D ambiguous. Trimming shortened V by 4 bases and J by 4 bases, and 9 bases separated the two germline ends. CDR1 and CDR2 from the germline V gene are SGDLS and YYNGEE. CDR3 length: 14 amino acids. CDR3 region: CASSPFRGANVLTF. The CDR3 coding sequence is TGTGCCAGCAGCCCCTTCAGGGGGGCCAACGTCCTGACTTTC.

The rearrangement links TRBV7-9 to TRBJ2-1; 8 positions agree with TRBD2. Germline V lookup: CDR1 SEHNR, CDR2 FQNEAQ (reference sequence). The CDR3 is made up of 16 amino acids. The V segment lost 1 base and the J segment 6 bases; nucleotides outside the gene matches: 8. This chain's CDR3 is CASSLVTGGPVNEQFF. Here the CDR3 DNA reads TGTGCCAGCAGCTTAGTCACGGGAGGGCCCGTCAATGAGCAGTTCTTC.

The CDR3 protein is CASSLTGVAGYTF. The CDR3 DNA follows: TGCGCCAGCAGCTTGACAGGGGTCGCCGGCTACACCTTC. V gene TRBV5-1 combines with J gene TRBJ1-2, with 7 bases fitting TRBD1. This CDR3 is built from 13 residues. V gave up 1 base and J gave up 8 bases; unmatched junction bases: 5. Germline values: CDR1 SGHRS, CDR2 YFSETQ.

V usage is TRBV9 and J usage is TRBJ2-3, with 8 bases that match TRBD1. V was clipped by 3 bases and J by 1 base; unmatched bases: 4. This CDR3 is built from 15 residues. Germline CDR1 reads SGDLS; CDR2 reads YYNGEE. The CDR3 region is CASSALQGGTDTQYF. The CDR3 region has the DNA TGTGCCAGCAGCGCATTACAGGGGGGCACAGATACGCAGTATTTT. Filled out from reference TRBV9 and TRBJ2-3, the complete variable domain reads DSGVTQTPKHLITATGQRVTLRCSPRSGDLSVYWYQQSLDQGLQFLIQYYNGEERAKGNILERFSAQQFPDLHSELNLSSLELGDSALYFCASSALQGGTDTQYFGPGTRLTVL.

This rearrangement joins TRBV13 to TRBJ1-2; D call uncertain. This CDR3 comprises 15 residues. Trimming took 3 bases from V and 0 from J, leaving 11 bases between them. Per germline, CDR1 PRHDT and CDR2 FYEKMQ (reference sequence). Here the CDR3 DNA reads TGTGCCAGCAGCTTGGGGTCCCGGGCTAACTATGGCTACACCTTC. It is translated as CASSLGSRANYGYTF.

A single count supports this clone. The chain joins TRBV19 to TRBJ2-2, with D unresolved. Deletions cut 7 bases from V and 4 bases from J, with 16 bases between. The germline CDR1 and CDR2 sequences are LNHDA and SQIVND (reference sequence). The CDR3 contains 15 residues. Here the CDR3 reads CASTLSRTSTGELFF. CDR3 DNA: TGTGCCAGTACCCTATCAAGGACCTCCACCGGGGAGCTGTTTTTT.

The chain recombines TRBV11-2 with TRBJ1-5; D gene ambiguous. This CDR3 is 14 amino acids long. Looked up from germline, CDR1 is SGHAT and CDR2 is FQNNGV. V was shortened by 4 bases and J by 9 bases, with 16 bases between the two germline ends. The chain's CDR3 is CASSSTPGPLPQHF. The CDR3, as DNA: TGTGCCAGCAGCTCCACCCCGGGTCCATTGCCCCAGCATTTT.